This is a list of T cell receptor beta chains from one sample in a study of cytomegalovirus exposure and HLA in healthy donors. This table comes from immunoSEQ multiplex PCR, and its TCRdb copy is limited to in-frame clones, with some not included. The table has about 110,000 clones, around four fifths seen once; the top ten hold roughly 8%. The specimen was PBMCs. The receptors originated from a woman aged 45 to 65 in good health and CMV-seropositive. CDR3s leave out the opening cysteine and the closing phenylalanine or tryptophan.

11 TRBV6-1 ASNNPLNTEAF
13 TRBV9 ASSVVTGDPYGYT
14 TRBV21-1 ASYPGGGSFQETQY
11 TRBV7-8 ASSADRGHEQY
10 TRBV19 ASKRGRYEQY
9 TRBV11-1 ASGASTEAF
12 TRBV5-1 ASSTGQLGQPQH
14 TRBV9 ASSPNEGGSSYEQY
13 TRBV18 ASSPIAGEQETQY
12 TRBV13 ASSSTNYKGEQF
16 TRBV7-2 ASSLAGGAAGGSYEQY
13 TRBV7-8 ASSIGQIVTNEQF
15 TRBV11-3 ASSPSATGVGTGELF
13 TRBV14 ASSQDSQTQETQY
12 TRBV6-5 ASTKGDIGNTIY
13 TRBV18 ASSPDIGRSNEQF
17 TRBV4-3 ASSQARVSGLAGGYEQY
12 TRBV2 ASSPSQGSYEQY
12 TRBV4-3 ASSQDGRTDTQY
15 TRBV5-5 ASSSPMSGAGLYEQY
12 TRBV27 ASTSTGGAGEQY
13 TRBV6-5 ASSLAGLLAGELF
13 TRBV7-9 ASSQTGQSGNTIY
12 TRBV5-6 ASSLGTVTGELF
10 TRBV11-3 ASSSRVDTQY
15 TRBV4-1 ASSQDGTGGGYYGYT
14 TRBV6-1 ASRERDTTSGNTIY
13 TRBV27 ASSLRAGVGHEQY
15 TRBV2 ASSVPGQTNRGQPQH
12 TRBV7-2 ASSLAQGNYEQY
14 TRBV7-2 ASSLSVTVEGSPLH
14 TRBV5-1 ASSLGGGGSYNEQF
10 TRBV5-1 ATSENTGELF
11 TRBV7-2 ASSLRSGNEQF
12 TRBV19 ASTTGVNTGELF
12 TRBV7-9 ASSTDRATDTQY
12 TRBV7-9 ASSSSGASYEQY
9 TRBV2 ASIEGSGYT
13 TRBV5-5 ASSWGGTAGTEAF
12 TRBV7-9 ASAGERGSYEQY
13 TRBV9 ASSQTGSPSYEQY
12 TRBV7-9 ASSSALVSYEQY
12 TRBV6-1 ASREEGNTGELF
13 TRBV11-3 ASSWEITARETQY
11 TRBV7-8 ASSRTESYEQY
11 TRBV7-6 ASSLDKNTEAF
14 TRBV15 ATSRELVGGLNEQF
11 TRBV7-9 ASSTTGLHEQY
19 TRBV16 ASSQLDRGLDRLLSTGELF
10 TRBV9 ASNKATDTQY